Following are 21 T cell receptor beta chains from one sample sequenced in a study of cytomegalovirus exposure and HLA in healthy donors. PCR was performed using 60 Vbeta and 13 Jbeta primers. The method was immunoSEQ multiplex PCR; TCRdb's version includes in-frame clones alone and lacks a portion of them. The table includes roughly 150,000 clones, 73% detected once. The sample taken for sequencing was PBMCs. These receptors came from a woman aged 18-35 years in good health and CMV-seropositive.

This chain joins TRBV25-1 and TRBJ2-5, with a possible D match to TRBD1 (6 bases). Germline CDR1 reads MGHDK; CDR2 reads SYGVNS. The V end lost 3 bases, the J end lost 5 bases, and 19 bases lay between the germline ends. The CDR3 length is 16 residues. This CDR3 is CASSDSGQGWRETQYF. Here the CDR3 DNA reads TGTGCCAGCAGTGACTCCGGGCAGGGGTGGAGGGAGACCCAGTACTTC.

V is TRBV9 and J is TRBJ1-1; TRBD1 matches at 8 bases. CDR1 and CDR2 (germline): SGDLS, YYNGEE. The CDR3 runs 13 residues. The J segment lost 3 bases and the V segment lost 9 bases, leaving 7 bases of the junction unmatched. The CDR3 region is CATSGGRDTEAFF. The CDR3 nucleotides are TGTGCCACGTCAGGGGGCAGGGACACTGAAGCTTTCTTT. Using reference TRBV9 and TRBJ1-1 for the parts outside the CDR3, the full variable domain is DSGVTQTPKHLITATGQRVTLRCSPRSGDLSVYWYQQSLDQGLQFLIQYYNGEERAKGNILERFSAQQFPDLHSELNLSSLELGDSALYFCATSGGRDTEAFFGQGTRLTVV.

V gene TRBV7-2 combines with J gene TRBJ2-7, with 9 positions matching TRBD1. The CDR3 has 17 residues. J was trimmed by 2 bases and V by 5 bases; bases with no gene match: 13. Germline V gives CDR1 SGHTA, CDR2 FQGNSA. The CDR3 region has the DNA TGTGCCAGCAGCCAAACTGTAACCGGGACAGGGCCCTACGAGCAGTACTTC. Residues: CASSQTVTGTGPYEQYF. The entire variable domain, with the rest obtained from reference TRBV7-2 and TRBJ2-7, is as follows: GAGVSQSPSNKVTEKGKDVELRCDPISGHTALYWYRQSLGQGLEFLIYFQGNSAPDKSGLPSDRFSAERTGGSVSTLTIQRTQQEDSAVYLCASSQTVTGTGPYEQYFGPGTRLTVT.

The J gene is TRBJ1-5, the V gene TRBV5-8, with a tentative D call TRBD1 (6 bases). Per germline, CDR1 SGHTS and CDR2 YDEGEE. Trimming cost V 3 bases and J 4 bases, with 14 bases left between them. CDR3 length equals 15 residues. The CDR3 bases are TGTGCCAGCAGCTGGGACAAGGGTAATAATCAGCCCCAGCATTTT. Translation gives CASSWDKGNNQPQHF.

CDR3 DNA sequence: TGTGCCAGCGGCCCTTTCGCTGGGTTAGAGGGCGAGACCCAGTACTTC. This gives the protein CASGPFAGLEGETQYF. The chain uses TRBV6-6 and TRBJ2-5, with TRBD2 as a possible D gene (5 bases). Germline loops: CDR1 MNHNY, CDR2 SVGAGI (reference sequence). The CDR3 covers 16 residues. V shed 8 bases and J shed 5 bases, with 24 bases lying between them.

CDR3 in amino acids: CSRKKGADGELFF. Written as DNA, the CDR3 is TGTTCCCGAAAGAAGGGGGCCGACGGGGAGCTGTTTTTT. This chain uses TRBV7-9 with TRBJ2-2; TRBD1 aligns across 7 bases. This CDR3 comprises 13 residues. Per germline, CDR1 SEHNR and CDR2 FQNEAQ (reference sequence).

This clone was observed a handful of times. The genes are TRBV6-5 and TRBJ2-5; 7 nucleotides agree with TRBD1. CDR1 and CDR2 (germline): MNHEY, SVGAGI. V shed 2 bases, J shed 2 bases, and the junction held 5 bases outside the gene matches. This CDR3 contains 15 residues. For the CDR3, the DNA is TGTGCCAGCAGTTACCTTAGGACAGGACAAGAGACCCAGTACTTC. It codes for CASSYLRTGQETQYF.

The chain recombines TRBV14 with TRBJ2-1; D is undetermined. The germline gives CDR1 SGHDN, CDR2 FVKESK. V dropped 1 base and J dropped 10 bases, with 11 bases sitting between them. The CDR3 totals 13 residues. The DNA for the CDR3 is TGTGCCAGCAGCCAAGTGGCCCTTCACGAGCAGTTCTTC. It codes for CASSQVALHEQFF.

The chain recombines TRBV7-9 with TRBJ2-7, with TRBD2 matching over 9 bases. The CDR3 has 14 amino acids. The V gene's germline CDR1 is SEHNR and CDR2 FQNEAQ (reference sequence). Losses at the gene ends were 1 base for V and 6 bases for J; bases not matched to a gene: 4. The CDR3 coding sequence is TGTGCCAGCAGCTTAGGCGGGGGGGCAGGCGAGCAGTACTTC. Translating it yields CASSLGGGAGEQYF.

This clone appeared a few times. The V and J genes are TRBV2 and TRBJ2-7; 11 nucleotides line up with TRBD1. The junction had 5 bases not matched to a gene; V was cut back by 7 bases and J by 3 bases. Per the germline V gene, CDR1 is SNHLY and CDR2 is FYNNEI. The CDR3 length is 14 residues. The chain's CDR3 is CASTGTGGFYEQYF. CDR3 coding DNA: TGTGCCAGCACAGGGACAGGGGGTTTCTACGAGCAGTACTTC.

This chain uses TRBV9 with TRBJ1-4, with TRBD1 as a possible D gene (6 bases). Trimming left V 3 bases short and J 7 bases short, with 16 bases between. This CDR3 has 15 amino acids. The germline CDR1 and CDR2 sequences are SGDLS and YYNGEE. CDR3 DNA: TGTGCCAGCAGCGCCGGGGGCAGGGAGGGTGAAAAACTGTTTTTT. Its translation is CASSAGGREGEKLFF.

The rearrangement joins TRBV4-2 to TRBJ2-3, with D unresolved. This CDR3 spans 13 amino acids. V was trimmed by 1 base and J by 6 bases, leaving 8 bases between them. CDR1 and CDR2 from the germline V gene are LGHNA and YNFKEQ. Here the CDR3 reads CASSQVALDTQYF. Written as DNA, the CDR3 is TGTGCCAGCAGCCAAGTAGCTCTGGATACGCAGTATTTT.

V gene TRBV9 combines with J gene TRBJ1-2; D uncertain. V shed 0 bases and J shed 7 bases, with 13 bases lying between them. The CDR3 contains 14 residues. In germline, CDR1 is SGDLS, CDR2 YYNGEE. This chain's CDR3 is CASSVDLDSGGYTF. CDR3 DNA: TGTGCCAGCAGCGTAGATCTTGACTCGGGTGGCTACACCTTC.

This clone was picked up one time. The V gene is TRBV6-5, the J gene TRBJ2-3; D is perhaps TRBD1 (7 bases). This CDR3 comprises 12 residues. The V end lost 4 bases, the J end lost 7 bases, and 9 bases lay between the germline ends. Germline loops: CDR1 MNHEY, CDR2 SVGAGI. The CDR3 sequence is CASSSGGNTQYF. The CDR3 coding sequence is TGTGCCAGCAGTTCAGGGGGGAATACGCAGTATTTT.

The chain employs TRBV27 and TRBJ2-7, with TRBD1 as a possible D gene (6 bases). There are 16 residues in the CDR3. Germline lookup yields CDR1 MNHEY and CDR2 SMNVEV (reference sequence). Trimming stripped 3 bases from V and 6 bases from J, with 21 bases between. CDR3 in DNA: TGTGCCAGCAGTTTTCGGAAAGGTCCAGGGGAACGCGAGCAGTACTTC. This codes for CASSFRKGPGEREQYF.

The rearrangement joins TRBV30 to TRBJ1-5; D possibly corresponds to TRBD1 (5 bases). From germline, CDR1 is GTSNPN and CDR2 SVGIG (reference sequence). Trimming pared 0 bases from V and 8 bases from J, leaving 14 bases between. This CDR3 is built from 14 residues. In nucleotides, the CDR3 is TGTGCCTGGAGTGTACTCGGGGGTAGTGAGCCCCAGCATTTT. Encoded protein: CAWSVLGGSEPQHF. Full variable domain (outside the CDR3, taken from reference TRBV30 and TRBJ1-5): SQTIHQWPATLVQPVGSPLSLECTVEGTSNPNLYWYRQAAGRGLQLLFYSVGIGQISSEVPQNLSASRPQDRQFILSSKKLLLSDSGFYLCAWSVLGGSEPQHFGDGTRLSIL.

The chain joins TRBV2 to TRBJ2-5; TRBD1 matches at 10 bases. V was clipped by 4 bases and J by 3 bases; unmatched bases: 8. This CDR3 has 16 amino acids. Germline CDR1 reads SNHLY; CDR2 reads FYNNEI. The CDR3 loop is CASSGRQGAIEETQYF. In DNA form, the CDR3 reads TGTGCCAGCAGTGGCAGACAGGGGGCAATTGAAGAGACCCAGTACTTC.

This clone was picked up a small number of times. This sequence joins TRBV28 and TRBJ1-4; D gene ambiguous. The CDR3 has 17 amino acids. The V gene lost 6 bases and the J gene lost 1 base, with 18 bases spanning the gap. Germline V CDR1 and CDR2: MDHEN, SYDVKM. The CDR3 sequence is CASSTQAFLETNEKLFF. CDR3 DNA sequence: TGTGCCAGCAGCACCCAAGCATTTCTCGAAACTAATGAAAAACTGTTTTTT.

The J gene is TRBJ2-5, the V gene TRBV27, with D unresolved. Trimming cost V 4 bases and J 2 bases, with 20 bases left between them. Germline V CDR1 and CDR2: MNHEY, SMNVEV (reference sequence). The CDR3 runs to 17 residues. The CDR3 nucleotides are TGTGCCAGCAGTTACCGAAAAGCCTCCTCATCTCAAGAGACCCAGTACTTC. Its protein is CASSYRKASSSQETQYF.

The gene calls are TRBV30 and TRBJ1-1, with TRBD1 identical over 7 bases. The CDR3 is 15 amino acids. Germline V gives CDR1 GTSNPN, CDR2 SVGIG (reference sequence). With V trimmed by 5 bases and J by 2 bases, 11 bases remained unmatched. The CDR3 region is CAWARDRDGNTEAFF. DNA of the CDR3: TGTGCCTGGGCCCGGGACAGAGATGGTAACACTGAAGCTTTCTTT.

This rearrangement joins TRBV30 to TRBJ2-3; 8 nucleotides align to TRBD1. This CDR3 region has 14 residues. Trimming took 5 bases from V and 2 from J; bases not matched to a gene: 6. Germline V lookup: CDR1 GTSNPN, CDR2 SVGIG (reference sequence). CDR3 amino acids: CAWGGQGLTDTQYF. Here the CDR3 DNA reads TGTGCCTGGGGTGGACAGGGCCTCACAGATACGCAGTATTTT.